This is a list of T cell receptor beta chains from one sample in a study of CD4 T cells in relation to SARS-CoV-2 and coronaviruses. These receptors' antigens are unknown. The repertoire was sequenced with immunoSEQ multiplex PCR; TCRdb's copy has only in-frame clones and lacks some. The table lists 25,000 to 30,000 clones, over 60% of them singletons. Sample: CD4+ T cells from PBMCs, cultured in vitro. These receptor sequences come from a human donor in good health. Both conserved end residues are part of each CDR3. D genes are given only for firm matches. Not all rows give a size; the values are once, few, many and, for expanded clones, a class.

-,TRBV14,16,TRBJ1-2,-,TGTGCCAGCAGCCCCCCTGGATGGGGGGCGGGTTATGGCTACACCTTC,CASSPPGWGAGYGYTF
medium-sized,TRBV30,13,TRBJ2-2,TRBD1,TGTGCCTGGGTAGACAGGGTCACCGGGGAGCTGTTTTTT,CAWVDRVTGELFF
few,TRBV19,13,TRBJ2-3,TRBD1,TGTGCCAGTAGTGGGACAGGGACAGATACGCAGTATTTT,CASSGTGTDTQYF
-,TRBV2,15,TRBJ2-3,TRBD2,TGTGCCAGCAGTTTTGAGCGGGAGGGAACAGATACGCAGTATTTT,CASSFEREGTDTQYF
-,TRBV12-3/TRBV12-4,12,TRBJ2-5,TRBD1,TGTGCCAGCCGGGACAGACAAGAGACCCAGTACTTC,CASRDRQETQYF
-,TRBV24-1,15,TRBJ2-3,TRBD2,TGTGCCACCAGCGAAGCGGGAGATGGCACAGATACGCAGTATTTT,CATSEAGDGTDTQYF
-,TRBV7-3,14,TRBJ2-3,-,TGTGCCACCGGCCGCGGCACAAGGGGGGATACGCAGTATTTT,CATGRGTRGDTQYF
-,TRBV6-2/TRBV6-3,16,TRBJ2-7,TRBD1,TGTGCCAGCAGCCCCTCCCTTCGGACAGGGATTTACGAGCAGTACTTC,CASSPSLRTGIYEQYF
-,TRBV6-1,16,TRBJ2-6,-,TGTGCCAGCAGTGGGGCCAGGAGCTCTGGGGCCAACGTCCTGACTTTC,CASSGARSSGANVLTF
-,TRBV5-5,13,TRBJ2-7,-,TGTGCCAGCAGCTTACAGACTCAGAGCGAGCAGTACTTC,CASSLQTQSEQYF
once,TRBV3-1/TRBV3-2,13,TRBJ2-5,-,TGTGCCAGCAGCCACCGAGGGGGGGAGACCCAGTACTTC,CASSHRGGETQYF
-,TRBV11-2,15,TRBJ1-3,-,TGTGCCAGCAGCATAGGGATACTCACCGGAAACACCATATATTTT,CASSIGILTGNTIYF
-,TRBV5-1,17,TRBJ1-3,-,TGCGCCAGCAGCCCTCAGAGGGGGGGGGTCGCTGGAAACACCATATATTTT,CASSPQRGGVAGNTIYF
-,TRBV19,15,TRBJ1-1,TRBD1,TGTGCCAGTAGTCCCTGGACAGGGATGAACACTGAAGCTTTCTTT,CASSPWTGMNTEAFF
-,TRBV11-1,13,TRBJ1-1,-,TGTGCCAGCAGCTTAGAGCTGAACACTGAAGCTTTCTTT,CASSLELNTEAFF
-,TRBV7-2,15,TRBJ1-2,-,TGTGCCAGCAGCTTAGCCGGGGGCCACGTGGATGGCTACACCTTC,CASSLAGGHVDGYTF
-,TRBV5-1,12,TRBJ2-1,-,TGCGCCAGCAGCTTCCAGACCAATGAGCAGTTCTTC,CASSFQTNEQFF
few,TRBV7-2,12,TRBJ1-2,-,TGTGCCAGCAGCTTAGGGGCTGATGGCTACACCTTC,CASSLGADGYTF
-,TRBV4-1,15,TRBJ2-4,-,TGCGCCAGGTCGGGCAGGGGCTATTCCAAAAACATTCAGTACTTC,CARSGRGYSKNIQYF
few,TRBV2,12,TRBJ1-5,-,TGTGCCAGCAGTGAAGGAAATCAGCCCCAGCATTTT,CASSEGNQPQHF
few,TRBV5-1,16,TRBJ2-2,TRBD2,TGCGCCAGCAGCTTGCGGACTAGCGGGGGCACCGGGGAGCTGTTTTTT,CASSLRTSGGTGELFF
-,TRBV6-4,15,TRBJ2-1,TRBD2,TGTGCCAGCAGTGCCTCTAGCGGGGGGGCCGATGAGCAGTTCTTC,CASSASSGGADEQFF
-,TRBV29-1,14,TRBJ2-7,TRBD1,TGCAGCGTTCAACGATACAGGGGGGAAGGCGAGCAGTACTTC,CSVQRYRGEGEQYF
-,TRBV19,15,TRBJ1-6,-,TGTGCCAGTAGACTTGGTCAGGACGGCGGTTCACCCCTCCACTTT,CASRLGQDGGSPLHF
-,TRBV19,13,TRBJ1-1,-,TGTGCCAGTAGTATAGACCTCGGCGGAGAAGCTTTCTTT,CASSIDLGGEAFF
-,TRBV10-1,15,TRBJ2-3,TRBD2,TGCGCCAGCTCTCCCGGGACTAGCGTCACAGATACGCAGTATTTT,CASSPGTSVTDTQYF
-,TRBV20-1,11,TRBJ2-4,-,TGCAGTGCCACACCAGGGGTCATTCAGTACTTC,CSATPGVIQYF
-,TRBV12-3/TRBV12-4,10,TRBJ2-5,-,TGTGCCAGCACCCCGGGGACCCAGTACTTC,CASTPGTQYF
-,TRBV11-2,16,TRBJ2-7,TRBD2,TGTGCCAGCAGCTTAGCACTAGCGGGACACCCCTACGAGCAGTACTTC,CASSLALAGHPYEQYF
-,TRBV7-9,17,TRBJ1-3,-,TGTGCCAGCAGCTTAGAGGACTTTGGGGACTCTGGAAACACCATATATTTT,CASSLEDFGDSGNTIYF
-,TRBV4-1,15,TRBJ1-3,-,TGCGCCAGCAGCCTAAGGAGTTTCTTCGGAAACACCATATATTTT,CASSLRSFFGNTIYF
-,TRBV7-9,14,TRBJ1-3,-,TGTGCCAGCAGCTTAGTCCAGGGTGGAAACACCATATATTTT,CASSLVQGGNTIYF
-,TRBV19,16,TRBJ2-2,-,TGTGCCAGTAGTACGGTGGGGGGAACGAACACCGGGGAGCTGTTTTTT,CASSTVGGTNTGELFF
-,TRBV3-1/TRBV3-2,13,TRBJ1-2,-,TGTGCCAGCAGCCGAGGGGAAATCGGTGGCTACACCTTC,CASSRGEIGGYTF
-,TRBV7-3,15,TRBJ2-2,TRBD2,TGTGCCAGCAGCCCACTTGGACGGGAGGCCGGGGAGCTGTTTTTT,CASSPLGREAGELFF
-,TRBV7-9,16,TRBJ2-3,TRBD2,TGTGCCAGCAGCCGTCCCCGGGGGGGCGGTGTGGATACGCAGTATTTT,CASSRPRGGGVDTQYF
-,TRBV3-1/TRBV3-2,17,TRBJ2-5,TRBD2,TGTGCCAGCAGCCAAGGCGTAGCGGGGGGGCTCCAAGAGACCCAGTACTTC,CASSQGVAGGLQETQYF
-,TRBV12-5,21,TRBJ2-2,TRBD2,TGTGCTAGTGGTTTGACCCGAGGACTAGCGGGAGGTACCCATCGGACCGGGGAGCTGTTTTTT,CASGLTRGLAGGTHRTGELFF
-,TRBV7-2,14,TRBJ2-6,TRBD1,TGTGCCAGCACCGACAGGGCTGGGGCCAACGTCCTGACTTTC,CASTDRAGANVLTF
few,TRBV3-1/TRBV3-2,13,TRBJ2-7,-,TGTGCCAGCAGCCAAAGCCCGGACTACGAGCAGTACTTC,CASSQSPDYEQYF
-,TRBV3-1/TRBV3-2,15,TRBJ1-5,TRBD1,TGTGCCAGCAGCCAAGACAGGGGGCGGGGTCAGCCCCAGCATTTT,CASSQDRGRGQPQHF
-,TRBV11-3,14,TRBJ2-7,-,TGTGCCAGCAGCTTACGGCAGGGTGATGACGAGCAGTACTTC,CASSLRQGDDEQYF
-,TRBV7-3,14,TRBJ2-1,-,TGTGCCAGCAGCTTCGGCCTAGAATACAATGAGCAGTTCTTC,CASSFGLEYNEQFF
-,TRBV12-3/TRBV12-4,13,TRBJ2-5,-,TGTGCCAGCAGTGTCAGGGGTTTGGAGACCCAGTACTTC,CASSVRGLETQYF
-,TRBV5-1,15,TRBJ1-2,TRBD1,TGCGCCAGCAGGGAGGGCTTTCAGGGGGTCTATGGCTACACCTTC,CASREGFQGVYGYTF
-,TRBV10-3,11,TRBJ2-3,-,TGTGCCATCAGTGCACTAGATACGCAGTATTTT,CAISALDTQYF
-,TRBV19,15,TRBJ2-3,TRBD2,TGTGCCACCTCTTTTGGTAGCGGGGGATCAGATACGCAGTATTTT,CATSFGSGGSDTQYF
-,TRBV6-5,12,TRBJ2-7,-,TGTGCCAGCACCAAAACGTCCCACGAGCAGTACTTC,CASTKTSHEQYF
-,TRBV3-1/TRBV3-2,15,TRBJ2-7,-,TGTGCCAGCAGTCCAACTAGCTGGGGGATATACGAGCAGTACTTC,CASSPTSWGIYEQYF
-,TRBV30,14,TRBJ2-7,-,TGTGCCTGGAGTGTGGTGGAGGGCTCCTACGAGCAGTACTTC,CAWSVVEGSYEQYF
-,TRBV15,13,TRBJ2-5,-,TGTGCCACCAGCAGGGATCATAAGGAGACCCAGTACTTC,CATSRDHKETQYF
-,TRBV25-1,15,TRBJ2-3,TRBD1,TGTGCCAGCAGTGAATTGGGACAGAGCACAGATACGCAGTATTTT,CASSELGQSTDTQYF
-,TRBV6-2/TRBV6-3,13,TRBJ2-1,-,TGTGCCAGCAGTTACGGGGGGCCGGGTGAGCAGTTCTTC,CASSYGGPGEQFF
-,TRBV4-1,15,TRBJ1-2,TRBD1,TGCGCCAGCAGCCAAGACGACAGGGGAGGCTATGGCTACACCTTC,CASSQDDRGGYGYTF